This is a list of T cell receptor beta chains from one sample in a study of cytomegalovirus exposure and HLA in healthy donors. Sequencing used immunoSEQ multiplex PCR; TCRdb keeps in-frame clones, though not all of them. In the table there are 160,000 or so clones, 80% of which are singletons. Sequenced input: PBMCs. All receptors come from a woman aged 45-59 years in good health and CMV-seronegative. The conserved cysteine and the conserved F or W are not part of the CDR3 here.

v_call: TRBV13; j_call: TRBJ2-2; cdr3_aa: ASSLLGRGKAGELF
v_call: TRBV14; j_call: TRBJ1-1; cdr3_aa: ASSQEWALTEAF
v_call: TRBV21-1; j_call: TRBJ2-3; cdr3_aa: ASKTVGTTSTDTQY
v_call: TRBV10-3; j_call: TRBJ1-4; cdr3_aa: AISHGTGDEKLF
v_call: TRBV28; j_call: TRBJ2-7; cdr3_aa: ASSSPLAGRDEQY
v_call: TRBV6-5; j_call: TRBJ1-1; cdr3_aa: ATTYTGGTEAF
v_call: TRBV7-2; j_call: TRBJ1-4; cdr3_aa: ASSHGTGNEKLF
v_call: TRBV29-1; j_call: .; cdr3_aa: SVQGQGTYEQY
v_call: TRBV11-2; j_call: TRBJ2-1; cdr3_aa: ASSLGLSGGIYNEQF
v_call: TRBV7-2; j_call: TRBJ2-3; cdr3_aa: ASSFGGLRSTQY
v_call: TRBV5-5; j_call: TRBJ1-5; cdr3_aa: ASSLAWGQPQH
v_call: TRBV9; j_call: TRBJ2-1; cdr3_aa: ASSETGGSYNEQF
v_call: TRBV18; j_call: TRBJ1-5; cdr3_aa: ASSSERAANQPQH
v_call: TRBV4-2; j_call: TRBJ2-7; cdr3_aa: ASSQERGDNEQY
v_call: TRBV5-8; j_call: TRBJ2-6; cdr3_aa: ASRGGLVYGANVLT
v_call: TRBV6-5; j_call: TRBJ1-1; cdr3_aa: ASRGQGAVAF
v_call: TRBV6-5; j_call: TRBJ1-1; cdr3_aa: ASSYYGQNTEAF
v_call: TRBV6-1; j_call: TRBJ2-1; cdr3_aa: ASSRQAPNNEQF
v_call: TRBV30; j_call: TRBJ1-2; cdr3_aa: AWLTGGSQT
v_call: TRBV4-3; j_call: TRBJ2-1; cdr3_aa: ASSQIWDSHIDGNEQF
v_call: TRBV2; j_call: TRBJ1-1; cdr3_aa: ASSPLTVNTEAF
v_call: TRBV10-2; j_call: TRBJ1-4; cdr3_aa: ASSDPGENFEKLF
v_call: TRBV29-1; j_call: TRBJ2-2; cdr3_aa: SASNPGPRGTGELF
v_call: TRBV28; j_call: TRBJ2-1; cdr3_aa: ASSHVVGSSYNEQF
v_call: TRBV28; j_call: TRBJ2-5; cdr3_aa: ASSPDSPGTQY
v_call: TRBV7-9; j_call: TRBJ2-7; cdr3_aa: ASSSGTGGYEQY
v_call: TRBV14; j_call: TRBJ2-4; cdr3_aa: ASSQDLAGRAGKNIQY
v_call: TRBV5-5; j_call: TRBJ1-2; cdr3_aa: ASSYRDINYGYT
v_call: TRBV9; j_call: TRBJ2-3; cdr3_aa: ASSGSGTSGTTDTQY
v_call: TRBV19; j_call: TRBJ2-1; cdr3_aa: ASLSGRDRGYNEQF
v_call: TRBV19; j_call: TRBJ1-1; cdr3_aa: ASSERQGNTEAF
v_call: TRBV9; j_call: TRBJ2-1; cdr3_aa: ASSVRQGVYNEQF
v_call: TRBV19; j_call: TRBJ2-7; cdr3_aa: ASSKEGTKYEQY
v_call: TRBV28; j_call: TRBJ2-7; cdr3_aa: ASSSNAYEQY
v_call: TRBV9; j_call: TRBJ2-1; cdr3_aa: ASSALQGRNEQF
v_call: TRBV7-2; j_call: TRBJ2-3; cdr3_aa: ASSLGAGGRVRTDTQY
v_call: TRBV7-8; j_call: TRBJ2-3; cdr3_aa: ASSLAKGLRSVTDTQY
v_call: TRBV6-6; j_call: TRBJ1-3; cdr3_aa: ASSYDTPSSGNTIY
v_call: TRBV30; j_call: TRBJ1-2; cdr3_aa: AWSVLLIYGYT
v_call: TRBV7-9; j_call: TRBJ2-7; cdr3_aa: ASSPPGRNEQY
v_call: TRBV5-1; j_call: TRBJ2-3; cdr3_aa: ASSFGGLTSTDTQY
v_call: TRBV2; j_call: TRBJ2-2; cdr3_aa: ASRNRVPGELF
v_call: TRBV27; j_call: TRBJ1-2; cdr3_aa: ASSSSGPQGASGYT
v_call: TRBV18; j_call: TRBJ2-7; cdr3_aa: ASSPPGQNYEQY
v_call: TRBV10-3; j_call: TRBJ1-4; cdr3_aa: AISESLREKLF
v_call: TRBV5-4; j_call: TRBJ1-1; cdr3_aa: ASSLAGGNTEAF
v_call: TRBV27; j_call: TRBJ2-7; cdr3_aa: ASSLSFRQGSYEQY